These 15 T cell receptor beta chains share one sample of origin, sequenced in a study of CD8+CD57+ T cells in acquired aplastic anemia. According to the study, genomic DNA was the template for TCR beta VDJ and CDR3 profiling. TCRdb ran MiXCR on the reads and lists one entry per CDR3 protein. The table lists 180,000 or so distinct CDR3 sequences, 40% to 50% of them singletons, with around 2.9% in the top ten. Sequenced input: sorted CD4+, CD8+, or CD8+CD57+ T cells (not recorded which) from PBMCs. These receptors were taken from a human donor in good health.

As to this clonotype: A clone one base away is much larger, so this may be a read error. The chain carries TRBV12-3 or TRBV12-4 and TRBJ2-7, with 15 positions matching TRBD2. This CDR3 region has 16 residues. CDR3 amino acids: CASSLGLAGGRYDQYF. The CDR3 coding sequence is TGTGCCAGCAGTTTGGGACTAGCGGGAGGCCGCTACGATCAGTACTTC.

The gene calls are TRBV30 and TRBJ1-4, with D perhaps TRBD1 (5 bases). Germline assignment: CDR1 GTSNPN and CDR2 SVGIG (reference sequence). Trimming removed 3 bases from V and 5 bases from J, with 16 bases in between. The CDR3 has 15 residues. The CDR3: CAWRVAGARNEKLFF. The CDR3 DNA sequence: TGTGCCTGGAGGGTCGCCGGGGCCAGGAATGAAAAACTGTTTTTT.

The J gene is TRBJ2-3, the V gene TRBV2; D tentatively reads TRBD1 or TRBD2 (8 bases each). This CDR3 has 15 residues. The germline V gene has CDR1 SNHLY and CDR2 FYNNEI. Trimming removed 8 bases from V and 3 bases from J, with 18 bases in between. CDR3 coding DNA: TGTGCCAGCGACAGGACAGGGACTAGGACAGATACGCAGTATTTT. This gives the protein CASDRTGTRTDTQYF.

This clonotype showed up just a few times. The chain couples TRBV6-2 or TRBV6-3 to TRBJ2-1; 8 bases are shared with TRBD1. Trimming took 3 bases from V and 8 from J; bases not matched to a gene: 3. This CDR3 contains 13 residues. Germline CDR1 is MNHEY and CDR2 is SVGEGT. CDR3 in DNA: TGTGCCAGCAGTTATCCAGGGGGCCATGAGCAGTTCTTC. This sequence encodes CASSYPGGHEQFF.

Turning to this clonotype: A junction boundary mismatches the germline segment, possibly from a read error. The J gene is TRBJ2-4, the V gene TRBV20-1; 10 bases line up with TRBD2. Looked up from germline, CDR1 is DFQATT and CDR2 is SNEGSKA (reference sequence). The CDR3 spans 15 residues. The CDR3 DNA reads as TGCAGTGCAAACAGCGGGGGGGGAGCCAAAATCATTCAGTACTTC. This sequence encodes CSANSGGGAKIIQYF.

The rearrangement uses TRBV10-1 and TRBJ1-6; D is perhaps TRBD1 (5 bases). In germline, CDR1 is WNHNN, CDR2 SYGVQD (reference sequence). The germline V and J ends were trimmed by 4 bases and 14 bases, with 18 bases remaining between them. The CDR3 spans 14 residues. CDR3 sequence: CASSAGQRGATLHF. CDR3 in DNA: TGCGCCAGCAGTGCCGGGCAGAGAGGGGCCACCCTCCACTTT.

This clonotype showed up many times. This chain uses TRBV12-3 or TRBV12-4 with TRBJ2-7; 7 bases are a match to TRBD2. V shed 7 bases, J shed 2 bases, and the junction held 14 bases outside the gene matches. The CDR3 contains 16 residues. CDR3 in amino acids: CASTRSYGRSAYEQYF. Written as DNA, the CDR3 is TGTGCCAGCACTAGATCATACGGGAGGTCTGCCTACGAGCAGTACTTC.

This clonotype has only a few counts. This chain links TRBV18 with TRBJ2-7; possibly TRBD1 for D (6 bases). The CDR3 spans 15 residues. Germline assignment: CDR1 KGHSH and CDR2 LQKENI. The V gene lost 4 bases and the J gene lost 7 bases, with 20 bases spanning the gap. The CDR3 loop reads CASSLQTGLVWEQYF. The DNA of the CDR3 is TGTGCCAGCTCACTCCAGACAGGTTTAGTTTGGGAGCAGTACTTC.

The chain couples TRBV2 to TRBJ1-6; TRBD1 agrees at 7 bases. J was trimmed by 5 bases and V by 5 bases; bases with no gene match: 6. CDR3 length equals 15 residues. From germline, CDR1 is SNHLY and CDR2 FYNNEI. CDR3 in amino acids: CASSIGTENNSPLHF. The CDR3 nucleotides are TGTGCCAGCAGTATTGGGACAGAAAATAATTCACCCCTCCACTTT.

The chain uses TRBV9 and TRBJ2-3; TRBD2 is a possible D gene (6 bases). Germline loops: CDR1 SGDLS, CDR2 YYNGEE. V was clipped by 0 bases and J by 0 bases, with 8 bases between them. The CDR3 length is 15 residues. This CDR3 reads CASSVVGGSTDTQYF. DNA of the CDR3: TGTGCCAGCAGCGTAGTCGGGGGTAGCACAGATACGCAGTATTTT.

The gene calls are TRBV25-1 and TRBJ1-1; 9 bases match TRBD1. CDR1 and CDR2 from the germline V gene are MGHDK and SYGVNS. This CDR3 is 15 amino acids long. V was clipped by 2 bases and J by 1 base; unmatched bases: 2. The CDR3 reads CASSEPGQGNTEAFF. The CDR3 DNA is TGTGCCAGCAGTGAACCGGGACAGGGGAACACTGAAGCTTTCTTT.

The chain carries TRBV24-1 and TRBJ1-2, with D perhaps matching TRBD1 (6 bases). The CDR3 sequence is 15 residues long. The germline V gene has CDR1 KGHDR and CDR2 SFDVKD. With 5 bases removed from V and 0 bases from J, the gap between germline ends came to 12 bases. CDR3 in amino acids: CATSGQEGANYGYTF. CDR3 in DNA: TGTGCCACCAGTGGACAGGAGGGGGCTAACTATGGCTACACCTTC.

The chain recombines TRBV10-3 with TRBJ2-3; a weak D match, TRBD2 (6 bases). The V and J ends lost 4 bases and 6 bases respectively, with 8 bases between them. The CDR3 covers 12 residues. Per germline, CDR1 ENHRY and CDR2 SYGVKD. The CDR3 DNA follows: TGTGCCATCAGTGGGGGGGAGGATACGCAGTATTTT. Protein sequence: CAISGGEDTQYF.

Regarding this clonotype: At one end, the junction sequence differs from germline, possibly due to a read error. The chain combines TRBV7-9 with TRBJ1-2; no reliable D call. The CDR3 spans 15 residues. Germline V CDR1 and CDR2: SEHNR, FQNEAQ (reference sequence). The CDR3 nucleotides are TGTGCCAGCAGCGTAGCTAGCGGATCTAACTATGGCTACACCTTC. Amino acids: CASSVASGSNYGYTF.

The chain carries TRBV24-1 and TRBJ2-3; TRBD2 matches at 8 bases. This CDR3 has 17 amino acids. V shed 0 bases, J shed 3 bases, and the junction held 7 bases outside the gene matches. Per germline, CDR1 KGHDR and CDR2 SFDVKD. The chain's CDR3 is CATSDLGLAGTTDTQYF. CDR3 bases: TGTGCCACCAGTGATTTGGGATTAGCGGGAACAACAGATACGCAGTATTTT.